One and the same sample provided the 13 T cell receptor beta chains below, sequenced in a study of cytomegalovirus exposure and HLA in healthy donors. This PCR relied on a set of 60 Vbeta primers and 13 Jbeta primers. This table comes from immunoSEQ multiplex PCR, and its TCRdb copy is limited to in-frame clones, with some not included. The sample lists more than 150,000 clones, approximately 84% occurring once. Material: PBMCs. These receptor sequences come from a man over 45 in good health and CMV-seronegative.

The genes are TRBV5-1 and TRBJ1-4; 9 nucleotides agree with TRBD1. With V trimmed by 5 bases and J by 8 bases, 7 bases remained unmatched. The CDR3 contains 14 residues. The germline V gene has CDR1 SGHRS and CDR2 YFSETQ. In nucleotides, the CDR3 is TGCGCCAGCAGGACCGGGACAGGGAACGAAAAACTGTTTTTT. Its translation is CASRTGTGNEKLFF.

This clone showed up just a few times. This chain links TRBV6-5 with TRBJ1-1; the match to TRBD1 covers 8 bases. CDR3 length: 14 amino acids. Germline CDR1 and CDR2: MNHEY and SVGAGI. V gave up 6 bases and J gave up 1 base; unmatched junction bases: 4. CDR3 sequence (DNA): TGTGCCAGCAGATCCGGGACAGGGAACACTGAAGCTTTCTTT. Its protein is CASRSGTGNTEAFF.

V and J are TRBV2 and TRBJ2-3, with 7 bases matching TRBD2. Germline V gives CDR1 SNHLY, CDR2 FYNNEI. The CDR3 sequence is 14 residues long. J gave up 1 base and V 8 bases, and 6 bases lay outside the gene matches. This CDR3 is CASWGGLGTDTQYF. CDR3 coding DNA: TGTGCCAGCTGGGGAGGGCTGGGCACAGATACGCAGTATTTT.

This clone showed up just once. This rearrangement joins TRBV29-1 to TRBJ2-2; D is possibly TRBD1 (6 bases). The CDR3 contains 13 residues. Germline CDR1 SQVTM, CDR2 ANQGSEA. V lost 7 bases to trimming and J lost 5 bases, with 14 bases between them. CDR3 in DNA: TGCAGCGCTGGGACATTGAAGACCGGGGAGCTGTTTTTT. This gives the protein CSAGTLKTGELFF.

V gene TRBV7-2 combines with J gene TRBJ1-5; TRBD1 matches 7 bases. CDR1 is SGHTA, CDR2 FQGNSA, per germline. This CDR3 comprises 14 residues. Germline trimming cut 6 bases from V and 1 base from J; bases unmatched to any gene: 3. CDR3: CASSRDSSNQPQHF. In DNA form, the CDR3 reads TGTGCCAGCAGTAGGGACAGCAGCAATCAGCCCCAGCATTTT.

This clone was counted once. V usage is TRBV10-3 and J usage is TRBJ1-2; no clear D gene. The V end was cut by 2 bases, the J end by 2 bases, with 9 bases between. Per the germline V gene, CDR1 is ENHRY and CDR2 is SYGVKD. CDR3 length equals 14 residues. CDR3 DNA: TGTGCCATCAGTGAGCGCGGGAGCAACTATGGCTACACCTTC. Its protein is CAISERGSNYGYTF.

V gene TRBV14 combines with J gene TRBJ2-1, with D possibly being TRBD2 (5 bases). CDR3 size: 16 residues. Germline CDR1 SGHDN, CDR2 FVKESK. The V gene lost 0 bases and the J gene lost 3 bases, with 12 bases spanning the gap. The CDR3 sequence: CASSQEEGEGYNEQFF. CDR3 DNA: TGTGCCAGCAGCCAAGAAGAAGGCGAGGGCTACAATGAGCAGTTCTTC. Full variable domain (missing parts from reference TRBV14 and TRBJ2-1): EAGVTQFPSHSVIEKGQTVTLRCDPISGHDNLYWYRRVMGKEIKFLLHFVKESKQDESGMPNNRFLAERTGGTYSTLKVQPAELEDSGVYFCASSQEEGEGYNEQFFGPGTRLTVL.

This clone has just a few counts. The chain has TRBV23-1 and TRBJ2-3; 8 bases align to TRBD2. TRBV23-1 is reported as an ORF; its role is uncertain. V was pared by 0 bases and J by 9 bases, with 14 bases of the junction left unmatched. This CDR3 has 17 residues. CDR3 region: CASSQSGGRGAPKTQYF. The CDR3 coding sequence is TGCGCCAGCAGTCAATCGGGGGGGCGGGGGGCCCCCAAAACGCAGTATTTT.

The rearrangement uses TRBV7-6 and TRBJ1-5; D is ambiguous. Germline loops: CDR1 SGHVS, CDR2 FNYEAQ. The V and J ends lost 4 bases and 6 bases respectively, with 10 bases between them. This CDR3 is built from 13 residues. The CDR3 DNA sequence: TGTGCCAGCAGCTCTTCCCGGTTTCAGCCCCAGCATTTT. This gives the protein CASSSSRFQPQHF.

This clone was counted a single time. The chain joins TRBV4-1 to TRBJ2-5, with 11 bases that match TRBD1. The DNA end favors TRBJ2-7, so the J call may be wrong. Germline values: CDR1 MGHRA, CDR2 YSYEKL. This CDR3 has 16 residues. The CDR3 here is CASSQAWGQGGFEQYF. The CDR3, as DNA: TGCGCCAGCAGCCAAGCCTGGGGACAGGGGGGATTCGAGCAGTACTTC.

The gene calls are TRBV5-4 and TRBJ2-4; tentative D call: TRBD2 (7 bases). Deletions cut 2 bases from V and 6 bases from J, with 12 bases between. CDR1 is SGHNT and CDR2 is YYREEE in the germline V gene (reference sequence). This CDR3 has 14 residues. The CDR3 region is CASSFAGGRNIQYF. For the CDR3, the DNA is TGTGCCAGCAGCTTCGCCGGGGGGCGAAACATTCAGTACTTC.

The chain is built from TRBV6-5 and TRBJ2-7; 12 positions agree with TRBD2. V lost 5 bases to trimming and J lost 2 bases; unmatched junction nucleotides: 4. The CDR3 is made up of 15 amino acids. CDR1 and CDR2 from the germline V gene are MNHEY and SVGAGI. The DNA for the CDR3 is TGTGCCAGCAGTACTCTAGCGGGGGGGGCCTACGAGCAGTACTTC. As protein: CASSTLAGGAYEQYF.

The chain links TRBV5-1 to TRBJ2-3; weak D call: TRBD1 (6 bases). Germline assignment: CDR1 SGHRS and CDR2 YFSETQ. The CDR3 has 15 residues. V was clipped by 5 bases and J by 4 bases, with 17 bases between them. As DNA, the CDR3 is TGCGCCAGCAGTTCTTATGGACAGACAGCAGATACGCAGTATTTT. Its protein product is CASSSYGQTADTQYF.